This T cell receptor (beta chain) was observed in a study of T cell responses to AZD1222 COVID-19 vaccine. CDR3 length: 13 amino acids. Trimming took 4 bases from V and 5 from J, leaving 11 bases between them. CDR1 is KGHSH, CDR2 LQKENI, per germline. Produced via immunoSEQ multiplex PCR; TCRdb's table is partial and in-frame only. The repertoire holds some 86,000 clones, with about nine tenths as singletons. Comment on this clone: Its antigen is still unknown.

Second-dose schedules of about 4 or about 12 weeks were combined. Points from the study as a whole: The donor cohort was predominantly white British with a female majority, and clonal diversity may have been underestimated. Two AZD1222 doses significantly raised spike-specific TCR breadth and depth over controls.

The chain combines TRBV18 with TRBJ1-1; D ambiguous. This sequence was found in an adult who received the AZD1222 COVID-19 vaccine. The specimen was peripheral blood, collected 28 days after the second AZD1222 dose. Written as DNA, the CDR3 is TGTGCCAGCTCACTCAACTCTGGGACTGAAGCTTTCTTT. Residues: CASSLNSGTEAFF. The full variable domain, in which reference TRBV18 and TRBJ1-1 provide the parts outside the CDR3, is NAGVMQNPRHLVRRRGQEARLRCSPMKGHSHVYWYRQLPEEGLKFMVYLQKENIIDESGMPKERFSAEFPKEGPSILRIQQVVRGDSAAYFCASSLNSGTEAFFGQGTRLTVV.